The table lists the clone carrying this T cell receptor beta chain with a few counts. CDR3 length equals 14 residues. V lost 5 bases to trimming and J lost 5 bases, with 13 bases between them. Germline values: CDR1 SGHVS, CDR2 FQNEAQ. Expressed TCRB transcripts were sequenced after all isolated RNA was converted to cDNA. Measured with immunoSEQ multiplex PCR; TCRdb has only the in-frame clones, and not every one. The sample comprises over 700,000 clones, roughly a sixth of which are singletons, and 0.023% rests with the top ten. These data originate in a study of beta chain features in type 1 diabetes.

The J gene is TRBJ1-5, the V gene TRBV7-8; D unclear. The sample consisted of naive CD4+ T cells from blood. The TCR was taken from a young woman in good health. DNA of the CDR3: TGTGCCAGCAGCCCAGCGTTACAGCATCAGCCCCAGCATTTT. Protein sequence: CASSPALQHQPQHF.